Following are 27 T cell receptor beta chains from one sample sequenced in a study of blood T cell repertoires in COVID-19. Data came from immunoSEQ multiplex PCR; TCRdb stores just in-frame clones and leaves some out. The table shows 150,000 to 200,000 clones, with roughly 82% occurring only once. Sequences were obtained from peripheral blood. All receptors come from a woman in her 30s with acute or convalescent COVID-19.

The gene calls are TRBV7-9 and TRBJ2-7; 11 positions match TRBD1. The CDR3 covers 16 residues. The V gene end was trimmed by 8 bases and the J gene end by 3 bases; junction bases not matched to a gene: 12. Germline V gives CDR1 SEHNR, CDR2 FQNEAQ (reference sequence). CDR3 nucleotide sequence: TGTGCCAGCTTACTTTCCTCCGGGACAGGGGGCTACGAGCAGTACTTC. Translating it yields CASLLSSGTGGYEQYF.

The V gene is TRBV30, the J gene TRBJ2-1; 7 bases line up with TRBD2. Germline CDR1 GTSNPN, CDR2 SVGIG (reference sequence). The CDR3 loop spans 16 amino acids. V was pared by 0 bases and J by 0 bases, with 5 bases of the junction left unmatched. Here the CDR3 reads CAWSVLGRASYNEQFF. CDR3 bases: TGTGCCTGGAGTGTATTAGGGAGGGCCTCCTACAATGAGCAGTTCTTC.

The V call is TRBV19, the J call TRBJ1-1; D ambiguous. This CDR3 is 14 amino acids long. The V end lost 1 base, the J end lost 1 base, and 7 bases lay between the germline ends. Per the germline V gene, CDR1 is LNHDA and CDR2 is SQIVND (reference sequence). In DNA, the CDR3 is TGTGCCAGTAGTATAGGGGCACAGAACACTGAAGCTTTCTTT. This sequence encodes CASSIGAQNTEAFF.

The chain carries TRBV19 and TRBJ1-4, with D perhaps matching TRBD1 (5 bases). V lost 5 bases, J lost 5 bases, and 15 bases lay in between. CDR1 is LNHDA and CDR2 is SQIVND in the germline V gene (reference sequence). CDR3 length equals 15 residues. The CDR3 DNA reads as TGTGCCAGTAGTGATTCGGCGGGGCCCAATGAAAAACTGTTTTTT. This translates into CASSDSAGPNEKLFF.

The gene calls are TRBV5-4 and TRBJ1-2, with 9 bases aligning to TRBD1. V lost 1 base, J lost 8 bases, and 6 bases stayed unmatched. Germline V gene data show CDR1 as SGHNT and CDR2 as YYREEE (reference sequence). The CDR3 extends over 14 amino acids. The CDR3 is CASSLIQGAGGYTF. For the CDR3, the DNA is TGTGCCAGCAGCTTGATACAGGGGGCGGGGGGCTACACCTTC.

In this sample, this clone turned up a few times. The chain carries TRBV30 and TRBJ1-5, with no clear D. The CDR3 loop spans 14 amino acids. CDR1 is GTSNPN and CDR2 is SVGIG in the germline V gene (reference sequence). The V gene lost 0 bases and the J gene lost 6 bases, with 12 bases spanning the gap. The CDR3, as DNA: TGTGCCTGGAGTGTAGGAGGGTTGAGTCAGCCCCAGCATTTT. This gives the protein CAWSVGGLSQPQHF.

The chain couples TRBV14 to TRBJ1-2; no definite D call. Germline lookup yields CDR1 SGHDN and CDR2 FVKESK. V was shortened by 3 bases and J by 8 bases, with 19 bases between the two germline ends. The CDR3 has 15 amino acids. In DNA, the CDR3 is TGTGCCAGCAGCCAGAGAGGCCAGCTATATTCCGGCTACACCTTC. Translation gives CASSQRGQLYSGYTF.

The chain recombines TRBV12-3 or TRBV12-4 with TRBJ2-2; D is uncertain. The CDR3 is 13 amino acids. V lost 3 bases to trimming and J lost 5 bases, with 7 bases between them. The CDR3: CASSFISTGELFF. CDR3 in DNA: TGTGCCAGCAGTTTTATCAGTACCGGGGAGCTGTTTTTT.

The chain joins TRBV6-2 or TRBV6-3 to TRBJ2-1; 7 bases are shared with TRBD2. The germline V gene encodes CDR1 MNHEY and CDR2 SVGEGT. V was pared by 2 bases and J by 6 bases, with 10 bases of the junction left unmatched. CDR3 length: 16 amino acids. The CDR3 loop reads CASSYARTRGGNEQFF. CDR3 nucleotide sequence: TGTGCCAGCAGTTACGCCAGGACTAGGGGTGGCAATGAGCAGTTCTTC.

This chain connects TRBV6-4 to TRBJ2-3, with a possible D match to TRBD2 (6 bases). Trimming removed 3 bases at V and 0 bases at J, with 13 bases between. The CDR3 contains 16 residues. In germline, CDR1 is MRHNA, CDR2 SNTAGT. In DNA form, the CDR3 reads TGTGCCAGCAGTGATGATGCGGGGACTAGCACAGATACGCAGTATTTT. It specifies CASSDDAGTSTDTQYF.

The V and J genes are TRBV6-6 and TRBJ1-4, with no clear D. Deletions cut 8 bases from V and 3 bases from J, with 13 bases between. Germline CDR1 and CDR2: MNHNY and SVGAGI (reference sequence). This CDR3 spans 14 amino acids. CDR3 sequence reads: CASHLGRANEKLFF. Written as DNA, the CDR3 is TGTGCCAGCCATTTAGGGAGAGCTAATGAAAAACTGTTTTTT.

The rearrangement links TRBV15 to TRBJ2-5; D may be TRBD2 (6 bases). The ends were cut back, 5 bases at V and 5 bases at J, with 21 bases in the middle. CDR3 length equals 16 residues. CDR1 is LNHNV and CDR2 is YYDKDF in the germline V gene (reference sequence). The CDR3 sequence is CATSAHSSGSRETQYF. As DNA, the CDR3 is TGTGCCACCAGCGCACACAGTAGCGGTTCGCGGGAGACCCAGTACTTC.

The sample holds a few counts of this clone. The genes are TRBV2 and TRBJ2-5; no definite D call. This CDR3 comprises 11 residues. CDR1 is SNHLY and CDR2 is FYNNEI in the germline V gene. Between the trimmed V and J ends, which lost 6 bases and 3 bases, there was a span of 5 bases. CDR3: CASSSEETQYF. In DNA, the CDR3 is TGTGCCAGCAGCTCGGAAGAGACCCAGTACTTC.

The table lists this clone with a few counts. V usage is TRBV7-9 and J usage is TRBJ1-3, with a weak D call TRBD1 (6 bases). Germline V gene lookup returns CDR1 SEHNR and CDR2 FQNEAQ (reference sequence). V lost 6 bases to trimming and J lost 16 bases, with 19 bases between them. The length of the CDR3 is 12 residues. In DNA, the CDR3 is TGTGCCAGCAGTCCGGGCGGTACAGGGAGTTATTTT. It codes for CASSPGGTGSYF.

This clone was counted a single time. The chain carries TRBV28 and TRBJ1-2; 8 bases line up with TRBD1. This CDR3 has 15 amino acids. Per germline, CDR1 MDHEN and CDR2 SYDVKM. The ends lost 3 bases at V and 2 bases at J; junction bases unmatched: 5. The CDR3 region has the DNA TGTGCCAGCAGTTTGTCAGGGGGCAACAACTATGGCTACACCTTC. Amino acid sequence: CASSLSGGNNYGYTF.

This clone appeared a single time. This sequence joins TRBV19 and TRBJ2-5, with a weak D call TRBD2 (5 bases). V was pared by 5 bases and J by 2 bases, with 9 bases between. The CDR3 contains 13 residues. Germline V gene sequence: CDR1 LNHDA, CDR2 SQIVND (reference sequence). In DNA, the CDR3 is TGTGCCAGTAGTTCGACGGGACAAGAGACCCAGTACTTC. As protein: CASSSTGQETQYF.

The chain couples TRBV29-1 to TRBJ2-1; perhaps TRBD1 as D (5 bases). V was shortened by 4 bases and J by 6 bases, with 10 bases between the two germline ends. This CDR3 has 12 residues. Per the germline V gene, CDR1 is SQVTM and CDR2 is ANQGSEA. CDR3 DNA sequence: TGCAGCGTTGCTAGGCAGGGCAATGAGCAGTTCTTC. Protein product: CSVARQGNEQFF.

V usage is TRBV4-3 and J usage is TRBJ1-3; a weak D match, TRBD1 (6 bases). Germline CDR1 reads LGHNA; CDR2 reads YSLEER. V lost 0 bases, J lost 1 base, and 7 bases lay in between. The CDR3 contains 15 residues. The CDR3 region has the DNA TGCGCCAGCAGCCAAGAGGGGGCTTCTGGAAACACCATATATTTT. Translating gives CASSQEGASGNTIYF.

The V gene is TRBV5-1, the J gene TRBJ1-1; 8 bases align to TRBD1. The trim removed 2 bases at V and 5 bases at J, leaving 5 bases unmatched. Germline values: CDR1 SGHRS, CDR2 YFSETQ. The CDR3 runs 14 residues. The CDR3 nucleotides read TGCGCCAGCAGCTTCAGACAGGGGCAAACTGAAGCTTTCTTT. Translated, it gives CASSFRQGQTEAFF.

The rearrangement joins TRBV19 to TRBJ2-3; 7 bases agree with TRBD2. Germline values: CDR1 LNHDA, CDR2 SQIVND (reference sequence). The CDR3 loop spans 18 amino acids. V dropped 5 bases and J dropped 5; count of bases not matched to a gene: 19. This CDR3 reads CASSSGPRLAGSQDTQYF. CDR3 nucleotide sequence: TGTGCCAGTAGTTCGGGACCAAGACTAGCTGGTTCACAAGATACGCAGTATTTT. The variable domain in full, with the rest retrieved from reference TRBV19 and TRBJ2-3, is DGGITQSPKYLFRKEGQNVTLSCEQNLNHDAMYWYRQDPGQGLRLIYYSQIVNDFQKGDIAEGYSVSREKKESFPLTVTSAQKNPTAFYLCASSSGPRLAGSQDTQYFGPGTRLTVL.

This clone was seen more than once but under ten times. The V gene is TRBV11-2, the J gene TRBJ2-7; 9 nucleotides match TRBD2. This CDR3 comprises 15 residues. Germline V CDR1 and CDR2: SGHAT, FQNNGV. V was pared by 5 bases and J by 1 base, with 6 bases of the junction left unmatched. The CDR3 here is CASSRLAGTSYEQYF. The CDR3 DNA reads TGTGCCAGCAGCCGCCTAGCGGGGACTTCCTACGAGCAGTACTTC. The variable domain in full, with the rest retrieved from reference TRBV11-2 and TRBJ2-7, is EAGVAQSPRYKIIEKRQSVAFWCNPISGHATLYWYQQILGQGPKLLIQFQNNGVVDDSQLPKDRFSAERLKGVDSTLKIQPAKLEDSAVYLCASSRLAGTSYEQYFGPGTRLTVT.

J is TRBJ2-7 and V is TRBV29-1; tentatively, D is TRBD1 (5 bases). V was pared by 8 bases and J by 0 bases, with 11 bases between. The CDR3 is made up of 12 amino acids. Per the germline V gene, CDR1 is SQVTM and CDR2 is ANQGSEA. The CDR3 DNA reads TGCAGCAACTACAGGCTCTCCTACGAGCAGTACTTC. Translated, it gives CSNYRLSYEQYF.

The V and J genes are TRBV6-5 and TRBJ2-2; TRBD2 is a possible D gene (6 bases). The CDR3 has 14 amino acids. V lost 6 bases and J lost 4, with 12 bases in between. In germline, CDR1 is MNHEY, CDR2 SVGAGI. The CDR3 region is CASRGLRITGELFF. The CDR3 coding sequence is TGTGCCAGCAGGGGACTCCGAATCACCGGGGAGCTGTTTTTT.

The chain uses TRBV10-3 and TRBJ2-7; 7 bases map to TRBD2. CDR1 and CDR2 from the germline V gene are ENHRY and SYGVKD. This CDR3 is 14 amino acids long. The V segment lost 10 bases and the J segment 6 bases; nucleotides outside the gene matches: 15. The CDR3 nucleotides are TGTGCCACCCAAGCGGGAAGGGGTGTTGGCGAGCAGTACTTC. It is translated as CATQAGRGVGEQYF.

The V gene is TRBV11-2, the J gene TRBJ1-5; TRBD1 might be the D (5 bases). V dropped 3 bases and J dropped 4 bases, with 13 bases sitting between them. Germline loops: CDR1 SGHAT, CDR2 FQNNGV. The CDR3 runs to 15 residues. The CDR3 is CASSLGGRTNQPQHF. CDR3 nucleotides: TGTGCCAGCAGCTTGGGGGGACGGACTAATCAGCCCCAGCATTTT.

The rearrangement joins TRBV28 to TRBJ1-1, with a tentative D call TRBD1 (6 bases). V was shortened by 2 bases and J by 10 bases, with 20 bases between the two germline ends. From germline, CDR1 is MDHEN and CDR2 SYDVKM. The length of the CDR3 is 15 residues. The DNA of the CDR3 is TGTGCCAGCAGTTTACAGACGACAGGCCCAGTAGGAGCTTTCTTT. It yields the protein CASSLQTTGPVGAFF.

This clone has only one observation. The rearrangement joins TRBV12-1 to TRBJ2-4; the DNA was not used to check the table's D call, TRBD1. TRBV12-1 is listed as a pseudogene. CDR3 length: 16 residues. Here the CDR3 reads CASSFVMGRGPRRRYF. The CDR3 DNA reads as TGTGCCAGCAGCTTTGTGATGGGCAGGGGGCCCCGACGAAGGTACTTC.